The source of this T cell receptor (beta chain) is a study of identical twins. The germline V gene encodes CDR1 SGHVS and CDR2 FQNEAQ. This CDR3 is built from 15 residues. Trimming cost V 2 bases and J 6 bases; bases outside gene matches: 4. Findings and caveats of the study: Low generation probability was overrepresented in out-of-frame alpha sequences shared by twins.

Donors were all healthy Caucasians. This clonotype was seen many times. Its specificity is not known. A single record per CDR3 protein comes from TCRdb applying MiXCR to the 5' RACE reads. The sample records about 500,000 distinct CDR3 sequences, 14% being singletons. The sample also formed part of further work on yellow fever vaccine responses in identical twins. From that paper: In identical twins, vaccine T cell responses appeared partly shared and partly individual.

The receptor was derived from a woman in her late teens or twenties in good health. Specimen: CD4+ T cells sorted from blood. The chain combines TRBV7-8 with TRBJ2-2, with TRBD1 identical over 9 bases. This chain's CDR3 is CASSLWDRVAGELFF. Written as DNA, the CDR3 is TGTGCCAGCAGCTTATGGGACAGGGTGGCCGGGGAGCTGTTTTTT.